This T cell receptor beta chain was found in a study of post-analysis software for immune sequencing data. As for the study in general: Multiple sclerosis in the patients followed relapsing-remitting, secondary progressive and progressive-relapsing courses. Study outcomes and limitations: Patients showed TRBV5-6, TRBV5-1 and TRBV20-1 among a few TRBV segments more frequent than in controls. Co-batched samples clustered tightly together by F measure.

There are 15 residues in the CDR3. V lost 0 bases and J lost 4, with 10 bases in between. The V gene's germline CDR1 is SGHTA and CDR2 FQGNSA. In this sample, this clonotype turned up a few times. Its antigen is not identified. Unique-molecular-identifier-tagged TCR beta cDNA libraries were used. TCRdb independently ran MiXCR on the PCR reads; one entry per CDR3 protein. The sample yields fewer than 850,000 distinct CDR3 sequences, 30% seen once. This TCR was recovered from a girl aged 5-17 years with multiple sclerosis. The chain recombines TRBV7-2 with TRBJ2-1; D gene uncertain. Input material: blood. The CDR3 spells CASSLAVGQYNEQFF. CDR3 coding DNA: TGTGCCAGCAGCTTAGCGGTCGGGCAGTACAATGAGCAGTTCTTC.